This T cell receptor beta chain derives from a study of OX40 agonist ivuxolimab in advanced cancers. TCRdb's table, derived via immunoSEQ multiplex PCR, lists solely in-frame clones and lacks some. The sample has 60,000 to 65,000 clones; about 92% are singletons. This CDR3 has 17 residues. The germline V gene encodes CDR1 SGHNT and CDR2 YENEEA. Trimming took 1 base from V and 3 from J, leaving 19 bases between them. About this clone itself: The antigen is undetermined.

The study's findings and limits: CD8+ T cells (on average) carried more expanded clones than CD4+ T cells. CD4+ and CD8+ T cells in blood underwent clonal expansion by week 6 at 0.1 to 3.0 mg/kg.

The rearrangement joins TRBV11-3 to TRBJ2-7, with D perhaps matching TRBD1 (6 bases). The starting material was CD4+ or CD8+ T cells sorted from blood, obtained in a trial of the OX40 agonist ivuxolimab. The sequence was collected from an adult with an advanced solid tumor such as melanoma, head and neck, liver or kidney cancer. The CDR3 sequence is CASSLVGAPTKFYEQYF. CDR3 bases: TGTGCCAGCAGCTTAGTGGGGGCGCCCACCAAATTCTACGAGCAGTACTTC.